This paragraph covers one T cell receptor beta chain sequence. Its antigen is not identified. It was with 60 Vbeta and 13 Jbeta primers that the PCR ran. Assay used: immunoSEQ multiplex PCR; TCRdb lists only in-frame clones, some missing. There are some 200,000 clones in the sample; roughly 80% occur only once, and roughly 2.6% lies in the top ten. This sample is part of a study of cytomegalovirus exposure and HLA in healthy donors. Study conclusions and caveats: Prior analysis indicated that the majority of TCR beta V segments exhibited productivity approximately 90% or approximately 30% of the time. Cytomegalovirus status was reportedly diagnosed by the classifier with high sensitivity and specificity. Per published accounts, TCR beta sequences correctly predicted the HLA-A and HLA-B alleles of most subjects.

The clonotype comes from a woman aged 50 to 65 in good health and CMV-seropositive. The source material was PBMCs.

In nucleotides, the CDR3 is TGTGCCAGCAGCCAAGAAGGAGGGGACTATGGCTACACCTTC. This sequence encodes CASSQEGGDYGYTF. This chain joins TRBV5-8 and TRBJ1-2, with a tentative D call TRBD1 (5 bases). Germline CDR1 SGHTS, CDR2 YDEGEE. Trimming pared 4 bases from V and 3 bases from J, leaving 13 bases between. The CDR3 is made up of 14 amino acids.